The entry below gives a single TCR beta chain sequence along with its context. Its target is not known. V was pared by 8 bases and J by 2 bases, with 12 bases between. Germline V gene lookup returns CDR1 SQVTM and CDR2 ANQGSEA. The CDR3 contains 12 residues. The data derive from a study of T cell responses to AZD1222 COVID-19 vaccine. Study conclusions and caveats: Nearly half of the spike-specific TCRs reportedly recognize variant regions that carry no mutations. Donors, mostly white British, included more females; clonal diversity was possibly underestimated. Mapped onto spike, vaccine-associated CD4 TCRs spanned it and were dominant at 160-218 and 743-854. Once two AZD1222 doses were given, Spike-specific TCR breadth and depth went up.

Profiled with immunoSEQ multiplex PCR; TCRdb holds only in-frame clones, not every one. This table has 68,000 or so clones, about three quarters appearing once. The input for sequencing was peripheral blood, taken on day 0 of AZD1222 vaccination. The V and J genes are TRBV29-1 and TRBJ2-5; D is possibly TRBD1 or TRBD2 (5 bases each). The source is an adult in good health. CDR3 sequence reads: CSTRGGQETQYF. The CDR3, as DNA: TGCAGCACCCGGGGCGGACAAGAGACCCAGTACTTC.